This T cell receptor beta chain originates from a study of chemoradiotherapy in HPV16-positive cancers (dated by TCRdb to between 2022 and 2023). About the investigation overall: Candidate HPV-specific T-cell clones and common TCR motifs were defined by functional T-cell assays performed on cells from a couple of HPV16-positive patients. The study asked whether T-cell immunity to the HPV oncoproteins E6 and E7 changes during chemoradiotherapy and whether this immunity affects survival. The candidate HPV-specific TCRs and motifs were then tracked in TCR repertoires from 80 to 95 patients with HPV-related cancers.

Libraries came from the immunoSEQ multiplex PCR assay. TCRdb provides this immuneACCESS table in a form limited to in-frame rearrangements. Some clones are lacking; in checked studies, under half of them reflect an unresolved V gene, and why the rest are absent is not known. The sample records around 53,000 clones, roughly 90% of which are singletons. The top ten hold approximately 3.5% of the sample. On the study overall, not on this receptor specifically: Expansion of candidate HPV-specific clones and E7-related TCR motifs was observed in the tumor microenvironment during treatment, whereas no such expansion was observed for non-HPV-specific T cells. In HPV16-positive patients, expansion of HPV-responsive T cells during chemoradiotherapy was associated with improved recurrence-free survival. The survival association was reported for HPV16-positive patients, and the functional definition of HPV-specific T cells was derived from only a couple of HPV16-positive patients.

The CDR3, cysteine through phenylalanine, is 12 amino acids long. CDR3 DNA only is kept here, 36 bases in frame from base 1. V loses 8 bases at its end and J loses 2 bases; junction bases beyond the gene matches: 3. For CDR1 and CDR2, the germline V gene (reference sequence) lists MNHNY and SVGAGI. Comment on this clone: Its target antigen remains unknown. No quality values exist for individual bases; no much larger clone is one base distant.

Repertoires were sampled repeatedly over the course of chemoradiotherapy, so clonal expansion could be followed in the tumor microenvironment. This receptor was taken from a human donor with HPV-associated anogenital cancer. The sample here was blood, taken from a patient who underwent chemoradiotherapy. The chain is encoded by TRBV6-6 joined to TRBJ2-7, with TRBD2 identical over 7 junction bases. The CDR3 reads as follows: CASASGAYEQYF. The nucleotide sequence is TGTGCCAGCGCTAGCGGAGCCTACGAGCAGTACTTC.